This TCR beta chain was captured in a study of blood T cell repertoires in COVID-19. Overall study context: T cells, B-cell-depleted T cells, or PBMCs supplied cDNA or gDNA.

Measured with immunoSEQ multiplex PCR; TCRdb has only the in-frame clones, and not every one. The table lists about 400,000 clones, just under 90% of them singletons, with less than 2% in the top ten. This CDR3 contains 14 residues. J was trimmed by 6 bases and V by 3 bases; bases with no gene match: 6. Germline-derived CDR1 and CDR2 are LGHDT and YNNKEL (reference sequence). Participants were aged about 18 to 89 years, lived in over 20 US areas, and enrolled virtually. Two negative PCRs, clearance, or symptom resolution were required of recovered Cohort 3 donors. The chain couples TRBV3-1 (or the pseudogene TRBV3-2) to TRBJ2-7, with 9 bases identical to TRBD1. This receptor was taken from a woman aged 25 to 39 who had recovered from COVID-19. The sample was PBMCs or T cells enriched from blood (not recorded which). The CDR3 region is CASSQWDRDSEQYF. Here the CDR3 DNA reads TGTGCCAGCAGCCAGTGGGACAGGGACTCCGAGCAGTACTTC.